The T cell receptor (beta chain) described here comes from a study of CD8 T cells in Susac syndrome. Study overall: Each patient with Susac syndrome, at the time of blood draw, was therapy-naive, on corticosteroids, or on intravenous immunoglobulin alone.

Germline V gene sequence: CDR1 MNHEY, CDR2 SMNVEV (reference sequence). V dropped 7 bases and J dropped 4; count of bases not matched to a gene: 7. There are 16 residues in the CDR3. After extraction with the RNeasy kit, about 0.45 to 1 ug of the RNA was reverse transcribed using random hexamers. TCRdb reprocessed the immunoSEQ multiplex PCR reads via MiXCR and lists one record per CDR3 protein. The sample contains about 190,000 distinct CDR3 sequences, approximately 94% of which appear only once. This TCR was sampled from a human donor with Susac syndrome. Sample: CD4+ T cells from PBMCs. The gene calls are TRBV27 and TRBJ2-2; 12 bases line up with TRBD1. The DNA for the CDR3 is TGTGCCAGCACGGGACAGGGGGCGTTGGGCACCGGGGAGCTGTTTTTT. This encodes CASTGQGALGTGELFF.